One sample yielded the 3 T cell receptor beta chains listed below, sequenced in a study of T cell changes during pregnancy in multiple sclerosis. Produced via immunoSEQ multiplex PCR; TCRdb's table is partial and in-frame only. The sample has roughly 58,000 clones, roughly 90% seen once. The source was CD8+ T cells from peripheral blood mononuclear cells, collected before pregnancy. Every receptor here comes from a female donor with multiple sclerosis, enrolled in a pregnancy study.

V gene TRBV15 combines with J gene TRBJ1-5, with D hard to call. The germline V and J ends were trimmed by 1 base and 5 bases, with 3 bases remaining between them. Germline V gene lookup returns CDR1 LNHNV and CDR2 YYDKDF (reference sequence). There are 12 residues in the CDR3. The CDR3 is CATSRVDQPQHF. DNA for the CDR3: TGTGCCACCAGCAGAGTCGATCAGCCCCAGCATTTT.

V gene TRBV28 combines with J gene TRBJ2-7, with D perhaps TRBD1 (6 bases). Germline V lookup: CDR1 MDHEN, CDR2 SYDVKM. CDR3 length: 15 amino acids. V lost 6 bases and J lost 4, with 19 bases in between. The CDR3: CASRPDRPVLYEQYF. CDR3 coding DNA: TGTGCCAGCAGACCCGACAGGCCCGTCTTATACGAGCAGTACTTC. Combining the CDR3 with reference TRBV28 and TRBJ2-7 gives the whole variable domain DVKVTQSSRYLVKRTGEKVFLECVQDMDHENMFWYRQDPGLGLRLIYFSYDVKMKEKGDIPEGYSVSREKKERFSLILESASTNQTSMYLCASRPDRPVLYEQYFGPGTRLTVT.

CDR3 bases: TGTGCCAGCAGTGAAGTTTGGGGAGGCGGCACTGAAGCTTTCTTT. Amino acids: CASSEVWGGGTEAFF. V usage is TRBV6-1 and J usage is TRBJ1-1; the D is unclear. The germline CDR1 and CDR2 sequences are MNHNS and SASEGT. The V and J ends lost 1 base and 4 bases respectively, with 13 bases between them. CDR3 length: 15 amino acids.